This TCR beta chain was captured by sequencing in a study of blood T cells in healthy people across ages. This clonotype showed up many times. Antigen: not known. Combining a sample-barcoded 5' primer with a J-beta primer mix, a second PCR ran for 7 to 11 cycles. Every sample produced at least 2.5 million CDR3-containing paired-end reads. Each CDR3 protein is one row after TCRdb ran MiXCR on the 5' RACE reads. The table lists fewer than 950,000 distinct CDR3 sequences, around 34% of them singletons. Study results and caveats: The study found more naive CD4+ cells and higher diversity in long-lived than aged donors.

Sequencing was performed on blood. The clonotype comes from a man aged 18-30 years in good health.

CDR3 in amino acids: CASSQETGAFVYEQYF. As DNA, the CDR3 is TGCGCCAGCAGCCAAGAGACAGGTGCCTTTGTCTACGAGCAGTACTTC. The chain employs TRBV4-3 and TRBJ2-7; a weak D match, TRBD1 (6 bases). V was shortened by 0 bases and J by 3 bases, with 15 bases between the two germline ends. CDR1 is LGHNA, CDR2 YSLEER, per germline. This CDR3 contains 16 residues.